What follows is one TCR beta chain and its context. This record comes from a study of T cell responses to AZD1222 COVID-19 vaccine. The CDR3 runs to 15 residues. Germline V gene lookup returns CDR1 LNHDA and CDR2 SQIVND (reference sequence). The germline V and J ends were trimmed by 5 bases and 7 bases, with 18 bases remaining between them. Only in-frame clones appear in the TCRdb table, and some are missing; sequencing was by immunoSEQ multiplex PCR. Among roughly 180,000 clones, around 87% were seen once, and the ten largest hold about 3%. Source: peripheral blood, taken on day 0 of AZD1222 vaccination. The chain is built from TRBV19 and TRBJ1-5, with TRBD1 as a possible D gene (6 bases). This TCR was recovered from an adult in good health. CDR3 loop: CASSLTPGGSQPQHF. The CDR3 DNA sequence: TGTGCCAGTAGTCTAACTCCGGGGGGCTCGCAGCCCCAGCATTTT. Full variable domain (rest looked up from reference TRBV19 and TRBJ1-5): DGGITQSPKYLFRKEGQNVTLSCEQNLNHDAMYWYRQDPGQGLRLIYYSQIVNDFQKGDIAEGYSVSREKKESFPLTVTSAQKNPTAFYLCASSLTPGGSQPQHFGDGTRLSIL.